The sequence of this T cell receptor beta chain was determined in a study of blood T cell repertoires in COVID-19. There are 16 residues in the CDR3. Trimming cost V 2 bases and J 3 bases, with 15 bases left between them. From germline, CDR1 is SEHNR and CDR2 FQNEAQ (reference sequence). Authors' methods: Estimates of nucleated cell counts were drawn from the amplification of reference gene primers. Sequencing was performed with immunoSEQ multiplex PCR; in TCRdb, only in-frame clones are kept and a portion is missing. The D gene and trimming were derived from the DNA, and the V and J assignments and clone size from that table. The sample records about 270,000 clones, approximately 90% being singletons.

This receptor was identified in a woman in her forties with acute COVID-19. Sequenced sample: PBMCs or T cells enriched from blood (not recorded which). J is TRBJ2-3 and V is TRBV7-9; D is possibly TRBD2 (6 bases). DNA for the CDR3: TGTGCCAGCAGCTTAAGGGCTGGGGGGATGACAGATACGCAGTATTTT. Its translation is CASSLRAGGMTDTQYF.